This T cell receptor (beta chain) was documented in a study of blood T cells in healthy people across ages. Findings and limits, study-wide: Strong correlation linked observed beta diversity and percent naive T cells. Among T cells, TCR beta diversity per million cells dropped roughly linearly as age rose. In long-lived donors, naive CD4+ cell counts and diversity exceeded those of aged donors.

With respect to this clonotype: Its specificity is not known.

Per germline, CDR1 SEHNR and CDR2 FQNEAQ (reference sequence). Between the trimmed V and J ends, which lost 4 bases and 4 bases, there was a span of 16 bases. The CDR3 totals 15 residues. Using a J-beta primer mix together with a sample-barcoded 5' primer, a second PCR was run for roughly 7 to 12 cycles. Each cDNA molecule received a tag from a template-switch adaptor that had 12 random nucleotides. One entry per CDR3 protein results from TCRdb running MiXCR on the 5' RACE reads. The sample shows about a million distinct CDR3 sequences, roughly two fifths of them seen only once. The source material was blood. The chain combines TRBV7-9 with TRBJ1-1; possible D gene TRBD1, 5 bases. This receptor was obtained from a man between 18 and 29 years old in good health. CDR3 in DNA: TGTGCCAGCAGCTCGAGGCAGGGTACGGGCACTGAAGCTTTCTTT. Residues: CASSSRQGTGTEAFF. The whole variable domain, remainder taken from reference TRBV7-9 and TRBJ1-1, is DTGVSQNPRHKITKRGQNVTFRCDPISEHNRLYWYRQTLGQGPEFLTYFQNEAQLEKSRLLSDRFSAERPKGSFSTLEIQRTEQGDSAMYLCASSSRQGTGTEAFFGQGTRLTVV.